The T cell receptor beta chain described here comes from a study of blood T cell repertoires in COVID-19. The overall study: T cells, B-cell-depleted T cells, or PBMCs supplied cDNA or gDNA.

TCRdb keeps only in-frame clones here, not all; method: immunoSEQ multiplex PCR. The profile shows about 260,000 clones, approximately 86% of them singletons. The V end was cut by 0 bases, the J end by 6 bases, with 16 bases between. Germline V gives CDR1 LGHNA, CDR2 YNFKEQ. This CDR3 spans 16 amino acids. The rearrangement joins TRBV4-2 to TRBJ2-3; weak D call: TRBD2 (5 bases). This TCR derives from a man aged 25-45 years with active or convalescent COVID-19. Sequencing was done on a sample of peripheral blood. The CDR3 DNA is TGTGCCAGCAGCCAAGATGGGAGTTGGAGTGCCGATACGCAGTATTTT. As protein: CASSQDGSWSADTQYF.